These 10 T cell receptor beta chains originate from one sample sequenced in a study of cytomegalovirus exposure and HLA in healthy donors. The PCR was carried out with 60 Vbeta primers and 13 Jbeta primers. Produced via immunoSEQ multiplex PCR; TCRdb's table is partial and in-frame only. The sample lists roughly 150,000 clones, about 81% occurring once. The source material was PBMCs. These receptors were taken from a girl aged 2-10 years in good health and CMV-seropositive.

The gene calls are TRBV7-2 and TRBJ1-5; a possible D gene is TRBD1 (6 bases). Germline values: CDR1 SGHTA, CDR2 FQGNSA. Trimming left V 5 bases short and J 2 bases short, with 10 bases between. The CDR3 contains 14 residues. CDR3 region: CASSLRGGNQPQHF. CDR3 nucleotides: TGTGCCAGCAGCCTCAGGGGCGGCAATCAGCCCCAGCATTTT.

V and J are TRBV2 and TRBJ2-1; 8 nucleotides line up with TRBD2. This CDR3 region has 16 residues. CDR1 is SNHLY, CDR2 FYNNEI, per germline. With 7 bases clipped from V and 0 bases from J, the junction kept 8 bases outside the gene matches. CDR3 sequence: CASNGGGPNSYNEQFF. CDR3 DNA: TGTGCCAGCAACGGGGGGGGGCCGAACTCCTACAATGAGCAGTTCTTC.

The J gene is TRBJ2-7, the V gene TRBV5-1; D is ambiguous. Trimming shortened V by 7 bases and J by 0 bases, and 11 bases separated the two germline ends. This CDR3 contains 13 residues. The germline V gene has CDR1 SGHRS and CDR2 YFSETQ. CDR3 nucleotides: TGCGCCAGCTCCGGCGGAGTCTCCTACGAGCAGTACTTC. The encoded protein is CASSGGVSYEQYF.

The J gene is TRBJ1-5, the V gene TRBV28; 8 nucleotides match TRBD1. The CDR3 loop spans 17 amino acids. From germline, CDR1 is MDHEN and CDR2 SYDVKM. V dropped 3 bases and J dropped 0; count of bases not matched to a gene: 7. The CDR3 sequence is CASSFSGQGNSNQPQHF. CDR3 in DNA: TGTGCCAGCAGTTTTAGCGGACAGGGAAATAGCAATCAGCCCCAGCATTTT.

The CDR3 is CSAGGEPEAFF. The CDR3 bases are TGCAGTGCTGGCGGGGAACCTGAAGCTTTCTTT. The J gene is TRBJ1-1, the V gene TRBV20-1; D call uncertain. In germline, CDR1 is DFQATT, CDR2 SNEGSKA (reference sequence). V lost 5 bases and J lost 6, with 10 bases in between. The CDR3 runs 11 residues.

This clone was observed a few times. The gene calls are TRBV10-3 and TRBJ1-1; D not certain. This CDR3 comprises 14 residues. The V end lost 3 bases, the J end lost 8 bases, and 16 bases lay between the germline ends. Germline V CDR1 and CDR2: ENHRY, SYGVKD. CDR3 region: CAISDLSEAGEAFF. The CDR3 DNA follows: TGTGCCATCAGTGACCTTTCGGAGGCAGGAGAAGCTTTCTTT.

V is TRBV27 and J is TRBJ2-2, with 7 positions matching TRBD2. The V gene end was trimmed by 3 bases and the J gene end by 0 bases; junction bases not matched to a gene: 4. The CDR3 covers 16 residues. CDR1 and CDR2 from the germline V gene are MNHEY and SMNVEV (reference sequence). CDR3 coding DNA: TGTGCCAGCAGTTTTCCGGGAGGCCCGAACACCGGGGAGCTGTTTTTT. Its protein product is CASSFPGGPNTGELFF.

This clone was seen a handful of times. The chain links TRBV19 to TRBJ1-5; the D is unclear. Looked up from germline, CDR1 is LNHDA and CDR2 is SQIVND (reference sequence). Between the trimmed V and J ends, which lost 3 bases and 3 bases, there was a span of 15 bases. This CDR3 spans 16 amino acids. The CDR3 region has the DNA TGTGCCAGTAGTATGGCGCGGGGTCGAACCAATCAGCCCCAGCATTTT. Amino acids: CASSMARGRTNQPQHF. The full variable domain, completed using reference TRBV19 and TRBJ1-5, is DGGITQSPKYLFRKEGQNVTLSCEQNLNHDAMYWYRQDPGQGLRLIYYSQIVNDFQKGDIAEGYSVSREKKESFPLTVTSAQKNPTAFYLCASSMARGRTNQPQHFGDGTRLSIL.

This clone came up once. In nucleotides, the CDR3 is TGTGCCAGCAGAGTAGCAGATACGCAGTATTTT. Amino acids: CASRVADTQYF. The chain joins TRBV27 to TRBJ2-3; the D is unclear. Trimming left V 6 bases short and J 4 bases short, with 5 bases between. The CDR3 length is 11 residues. The germline gives CDR1 MNHEY, CDR2 SMNVEV (reference sequence).

This chain links TRBV4-2 with TRBJ1-2; TRBD1 matches 7 bases. CDR3 length equals 16 residues. The V segment lost 5 bases and the J segment 4 bases; nucleotides outside the gene matches: 13. Germline values: CDR1 LGHNA, CDR2 YNFKEQ. DNA for the CDR3: TGTGCCAGCAGCGCAGGGGGGACAGATCTTCTCTATGGCTACACCTTC. This translates into CASSAGGTDLLYGYTF.